This TCR beta chain was captured by sequencing in a study of tumor and adjacent non-tumor tissue in lung cancer. This sample's RNA came from whole unsorted tissue. Distant lung tissue was collected more than 3 cm away from the tumor edge. The V gene's germline CDR1 is SGHAT and CDR2 FQNNGV. The CDR3 consists of 14 residues. Concerning this clonotype: Its ends do not fully match the called genes, so a read error is possible.

A modified ARM-PCR protocol with three rounds of nested PCR amplified TCRbeta. TCRdb itself ran the multiplex PCR reads through MiXCR, one entry per CDR3 protein. The repertoire holds some 80,000 distinct CDR3 sequences, approximately 81% seen once, with roughly half in the top ten. The V gene is TRBV11-2, the J gene TRBJ2-1; 10 bases line up with TRBD2. Sample: distant non-tumor lung tissue. This sequence was found in a man between 60 and 75 years old with non-small cell lung cancer. The CDR3 DNA reads TGTACCAGCAGCTCTAGCGGGGGATACAACGAGCAGTTCTTC. Translated, it gives CTSSSSGGYNEQFF.